The 18 T cell receptor beta chains listed next were all sequenced from one sample in a study of shared clonotypes between healthy human individuals. The assay was immunoSEQ multiplex PCR, and TCRdb's table has in-frame clones only and misses some. The data hold about 2.4 million clones, with 80% to 95% observed a single time. Sequencing was performed on naive CD4+ T cells from PBMCs. As to subset: CD45RA+ positively selected. These receptors came from a man in his late teens or twenties in good health. Some clones in this sample may be carry-over from other donors' samples.

The chain has TRBV5-1 and TRBJ2-1, with 12 bases matching TRBD2. Germline CDR1 reads SGHRS; CDR2 reads YFSETQ. This CDR3 region has 18 residues. With 4 bases clipped from V and 2 bases from J, the junction kept 10 bases outside the gene matches. The chain's CDR3 is CASSRGLAGLYTYNEQFF. CDR3 bases: TGCGCCAGCAGCAGGGGACTAGCGGGTCTCTATACCTACAATGAGCAGTTCTTC.

The V and J genes are TRBV6-6 and TRBJ2-1; possible D gene TRBD1, 5 bases. V gave up 2 bases and J gave up 8 bases, with 16 bases separating them. CDR1 is MNHNY and CDR2 is SVGAGI in the germline V gene (reference sequence). The CDR3 has 15 amino acids. The CDR3 DNA reads as TGTGCCAGCAGTTACGGGCCAGGGCGGCGAGATGAGCAGTTCTTC. Protein product: CASSYGPGRRDEQFF.

V usage is TRBV28 and J usage is TRBJ1-5; no definite D call. Per the germline V gene, CDR1 is MDHEN and CDR2 is SYDVKM. V was cut by 2 bases and J by 4 bases, with 15 bases left in between. This CDR3 spans 16 amino acids. DNA of the CDR3: TGTGCCAGCAGTTTAAACCGGGCCTCGCCAAATCAGCCCCAGCATTTT. It is translated as CASSLNRASPNQPQHF.

The rearrangement uses TRBV7-2 and TRBJ2-1; 9 bases agree with TRBD1. Germline V gene data show CDR1 as SGHTA and CDR2 as FQGNSA. This CDR3 comprises 14 residues. V lost 8 bases and J lost 2; bases outside the gene matches: 4. The CDR3 is CASGGQGAYNEQFF. Here the CDR3 DNA reads TGTGCCAGCGGGGGACAGGGAGCCTACAATGAGCAGTTCTTC.

In its sample, this clone was seen a few times. The chain combines TRBV5-1 with TRBJ1-1; D uncertain. This CDR3 is built from 15 residues. Trimming removed 1 base at V and 1 base at J, with 11 bases between. Germline V CDR1 and CDR2: SGHRS, YFSETQ. The CDR3 loop reads CASSLKAPGNTEAFF. The CDR3 DNA reads as TGCGCCAGCAGCTTGAAGGCTCCAGGGAACACTGAAGCTTTCTTT.

This chain links TRBV13 with TRBJ2-4; D possibly corresponds to TRBD2 (6 bases). Trimming removed 1 base from V and 1 base from J, with 11 bases in between. This CDR3 spans 16 amino acids. Germline lookup yields CDR1 PRHDT and CDR2 FYEKMQ (reference sequence). The CDR3 sequence: CASSLDGSVAKNIQYF. The CDR3 DNA follows: TGTGCCAGCAGCTTAGACGGGAGCGTGGCCAAAAACATTCAGTACTTC.

The chain couples TRBV29-1 to TRBJ2-7; a possible D gene is TRBD1 (6 bases). V was trimmed by 4 bases and J by 9 bases, leaving 19 bases between them. The CDR3 is made up of 13 amino acids. CDR1 and CDR2 from the germline V gene are SQVTM and ANQGSEA. CDR3 in DNA: TGCAGCGTTGCACCTTACAGGGAAGGCGGGCAGTACTTC. Protein product: CSVAPYREGGQYF.

This chain connects TRBV7-2 to TRBJ2-3; possible D gene TRBD1, 5 bases. Between the trimmed V and J ends, which lost 2 bases and 6 bases, there was a span of 24 bases. The CDR3 contains 18 residues. Germline CDR1 and CDR2: SGHTA and FQGNSA. CDR3 bases: TGTGCCAGCAGCTTATCTCAAAGGGGCGGCCGAATTAGCGATACGCAGTATTTT. Protein sequence: CASSLSQRGGRISDTQYF.

This chain uses TRBV7-8 with TRBJ1-1, with D maybe TRBD1 (6 bases). The CDR3 is 15 amino acids. The ends were cut back, 3 bases at V and 0 bases at J, with 11 bases in the middle. Per the germline V gene, CDR1 is SGHVS and CDR2 is FQNEAQ. The CDR3 DNA follows: TGTGCCAGCAGCTTGAGGGGGGCTTTGAACACTGAAGCTTTCTTT. Translated, it gives CASSLRGALNTEAFF. The variable domain in full, completed from reference TRBV7-8 and TRBJ1-1, reads GAGVSQSPRYKVAKRGQDVALRCDPISGHVSLFWYQQALGQGPEFLTYFQNEAQLDKSGLPSDRFFAERPEGSVSTLKIQRTQQEDSAVYLCASSLRGALNTEAFFGQGTRLTVV.

The chain has TRBV28 and TRBJ1-2; tentatively, D is TRBD1 (5 bases). Germline V lookup: CDR1 MDHEN, CDR2 SYDVKM. V was cut by 11 bases and J by 6 bases, with 13 bases left in between. This CDR3 is built from 11 residues. This CDR3 is CAGRGVDGYTF. The DNA for the CDR3 is TGTGCCGGTCGGGGGGTAGATGGCTACACCTTC.

The chain has TRBV2 and TRBJ1-3, with D uncertain. The germline V and J ends were trimmed by 2 bases and 4 bases, with 9 bases remaining between them. CDR3 size: 14 residues. Looked up from germline, CDR1 is SNHLY and CDR2 is FYNNEI. The CDR3 loop is CASSELGMGNTIYF. CDR3 DNA sequence: TGTGCCAGCAGTGAATTGGGCATGGGAAACACCATATATTTT. Together with reference TRBV2 and TRBJ1-3, the CDR3 gives the full variable domain: EPEVTQTPSHQVTQMGQEVILRCVPISNHLYFYWYRQILGQKVEFLVSFYNNEISEKSEIFDDQFSVERPDGSNFTLKIRSTKLEDSAMYFCASSELGMGNTIYFGEGSWLTVV.

V gene TRBV30 combines with J gene TRBJ1-2, with TRBD1 as a possible D gene (6 bases). The CDR3 length is 15 residues. Trimming pared 5 bases from V and 5 bases from J, leaving 21 bases between. CDR1 and CDR2 (germline): GTSNPN, SVGIG (reference sequence). The chain's CDR3 is CAWARGGSAVYGYTF. The CDR3 coding sequence is TGTGCCTGGGCAAGGGGGGGGTCGGCGGTTTATGGCTACACCTTC.

A note on this clone: At one end the junction does not follow the germline gene, possibly because of a read error. This chain uses TRBV2 with TRBJ2-2; D not resolved. CDR1 is SNHLY and CDR2 is FYNNEI in the germline V gene. The CDR3 totals 12 residues. Written as DNA, the CDR3 is TGTGCCAGCAGTGAGCACACCGCGGAGCTGTTTTTT. Its translation: CASSEHTAELFF.

This chain joins TRBV28 and TRBJ1-4, with D perhaps TRBD1 (5 bases). V shed 3 bases and J shed 7 bases, with 15 bases lying between them. The CDR3 spans 15 residues. Germline-derived CDR1 and CDR2 are MDHEN and SYDVKM. The CDR3 here is CASSFLRESSEKLFF. The DNA of the CDR3 is TGTGCCAGCAGTTTCCTCAGGGAGTCGAGTGAAAAACTGTTTTTT.

This chain connects TRBV7-9 to TRBJ1-4; TRBD1 matches 7 bases. CDR1 is SEHNR, CDR2 FQNEAQ, per germline (reference sequence). The CDR3 contains 16 residues. After removal of 1 base from V and 2 bases from J, the junction contained 4 bases not matched to a gene. DNA of the CDR3: TGTGCCAGCAGCTTAGACAGGGGACCCACTAATGAAAAACTGTTTTTT. Translated: CASSLDRGPTNEKLFF. Combining the CDR3 with reference TRBV7-9 and TRBJ1-4 gives the whole variable domain DTGVSQNPRHKITKRGQNVTFRCDPISEHNRLYWYRQTLGQGPEFLTYFQNEAQLEKSRLLSDRFSAERPKGSFSTLEIQRTEQGDSAMYLCASSLDRGPTNEKLFFGSGTQLSVL.

This chain links TRBV12-5 with TRBJ1-1; D gene uncertain. V lost 8 bases, J lost 1 base, and 11 bases lay in between. CDR3 size: 13 residues. Germline-derived CDR1 and CDR2 are LGHNT and FRNRAP. The DNA of the CDR3 is TGTGCTAGTCTGGCGGGCTGGAACACTGAAGCTTTCTTT. Amino acid sequence: CASLAGWNTEAFF.

This chain links TRBV6-5 with TRBJ2-5, with D uncertain. CDR1 is MNHEY and CDR2 is SVGAGI in the germline V gene. The CDR3 extends over 15 amino acids. Deletions cut 0 bases from V and 0 bases from J, with 8 bases between. The CDR3 region is CASSYSASYQETQYF. The CDR3 nucleotides read TGTGCCAGCAGTTACTCTGCCAGTTACCAAGAGACCCAGTACTTC.

This chain links TRBV27 with TRBJ1-4; 8 bases are shared with TRBD1. J gave up 3 bases and V 10 bases, and 28 bases lay outside the gene matches. This CDR3 has 21 amino acids. The germline gives CDR1 MNHEY, CDR2 SMNVEV (reference sequence). The chain's CDR3 is CATAKGNPGQALVKANEKLFF. CDR3 sequence (DNA): TGTGCCACCGCGAAGGGGAACCCGGGACAGGCCCTGGTGAAGGCTAATGAAAAACTGTTTTTT.